This is a list of T cell receptor beta chains from one sample in a study of T-cell memory formation after mild COVID-19. Using its own MiXCR run on the 5' RACE reads, TCRdb lists one record per CDR3 protein. Seen here are approximately 290,000 distinct CDR3 sequences, roughly 15% observed once, and the top ten hold 22%. Sequencing was performed on PBMCs or a T cell subset sorted from them (not recorded which). The receptors originated from a man in his late teens or twenties who had mild COVID-19 (a few samples of this study predate the infection). Cell type and time point are not known. Both conserved end residues are part of each CDR3. The order of the fields is J gene, clone size, D gene, V gene, CDR3 DNA, CDR3 protein. A D gene is named only where the DNA matches it firmly. A clone size is listed for some rows: how often the clone was seen (once, few, many), or a class if it is expanded.

>TRBJ2-7|-|TRBD1|TRBV7-6
TGTGCCAGCAGGAAAGGACAGGGGGCTTACGAGCAGTACTTC
CASRKGQGAYEQYF
>TRBJ1-2|-|TRBD1|TRBV24-1
TGTGCCACCAGTGACGGACAGGGCCGACCTAACTATGGCTACACCTTC
CATSDGQGRPNYGYTF
>TRBJ2-2|-|-|TRBV20-1
TGCAGTGCTAGCAGGGGTGAAAACACCGGGGAGCTGTTTTTT
CSASRGENTGELFF
>TRBJ2-7|-|-|TRBV15
TGTGCCACCAGCAGAGATTTATTAGAGAGGTACGAGCAGTACTTC
CATSRDLLERYEQYF
>TRBJ1-3|few|-|TRBV29-1
TGCAGCGTTGGGGGCGGAGAAAACACCATATATTTT
CSVGGGENTIYF
>TRBJ2-1|-|TRBD1|TRBV2
TGTGCCAGCAACGGACAGGCGGGTCCCTACAATGAGCAGTTCTTC
CASNGQAGPYNEQFF
>TRBJ2-1|-|-|TRBV7-6
TGTGCCAGCAACTCCCGGGACGACTCCTACAATGAGCAGTTCTTC
CASNSRDDSYNEQFF
>TRBJ1-5|few|TRBD1|TRBV20-1
TGCAGTGCTATGACAGGGAACCTGGGTCAGCCCCAGCATTTT
CSAMTGNLGQPQHF
>TRBJ1-4|-|TRBD1|TRBV12-3/TRBV12-4
TGTGCCAGCAGGGCCCAGGGGACAGGGGGTGAAAAACTGTTTTTT
CASRAQGTGGEKLFF
>TRBJ2-3|few|-|TRBV6-5
TGTGCCAGCAGCCCGGGTCTTGATACGCAGTATTTT
CASSPGLDTQYF
>TRBJ2-1|-|-|TRBV7-9
TGTGCCGGGGGGACTCGGGGGTACAATGAGCAGTTCTTC
CAGGTRGYNEQFF
>TRBJ1-4|-|TRBD1|TRBV18
TGTGCCAGCTCACCACCCCACGACAGGGTAATCGAAAAACTGTTTTTT
CASSPPHDRVIEKLFF
>TRBJ2-2|few|TRBD2|TRBV7-2
TGTGCCAGCAGGGCGGGGGGTCCAATCACCGGGGAGCTGTTTTTT
CASRAGGPITGELFF
>TRBJ1-2|-|-|TRBV5-1
TGCGCCAGCGGGGAAGGCGGCTATGGCTACACCTTC
CASGEGGYGYTF
>TRBJ1-3|many|-|TRBV15
TGTGCCACCAGTTCCCCAGGGGCTGGAAACACCATATATTTT
CATSSPGAGNTIYF
>TRBJ2-2|-|-|TRBV5-4
TGTGCCAGCAGCCTCCTGGGGCCCACCGGGGAGCTGTTTTTT
CASSLLGPTGELFF
>TRBJ1-2|many|-|TRBV28
TGTGCCAGCAGCCCGCTGGGGTCTAACTATGGCTACACCTTC
CASSPLGSNYGYTF
>TRBJ2-5|-|-|TRBV20-1
TGCAGTGCTAGAGCGACCGGGCCCGGGTACGGTACCCAGTACTTC
CSARATGPGYGTQYF
>TRBJ1-2|-|-|TRBV7-6
TGTGCCAGCAGCCACCAACTTGAGTATGGCTACACCTTC
CASSHQLEYGYTF
>TRBJ2-1|few|-|TRBV6-6
TGTGCCAGCATACTAGCCGGGACCGAGACCTACAATGAGCAGTTCTTC
CASILAGTETYNEQFF
>TRBJ2-5|-|-|TRBV5-6
TGTGCCAGCAGACTTGCAGGGACCACCAACGCGGAGACCCAGTACTTC
CASRLAGTTNAETQYF
>TRBJ2-3|few|-|TRBV4-2
TGTGCCAGCAGGGCTACCCCGACCAGCACAGATACGCAGTATTTT
CASRATPTSTDTQYF
>TRBJ1-3|-|-|TRBV5-8
TGTGCCAGCAGCTTGGGTCGCTCTGGAAACACCATATATTTT
CASSLGRSGNTIYF
>TRBJ2-3|-|TRBD2|TRBV6-5
TGTGCCAGCACCACTAGCGGGGGCACAGATACGCAGTATTTT
CASTTSGGTDTQYF
>TRBJ2-3|-|-|TRBV6-2/TRBV6-3
TGTGCCAGCAGCCGAAGAACCGGGCCCCCAGAGTATTTT
CASSRRTGPPEYF
>TRBJ1-3|-|-|TRBV6-1
TGTGCCAGCAGCCCCCGGACAGTAGCAGGAAACACCATATATTTT
CASSPRTVAGNTIYF
>TRBJ1-4|-|-|TRBV20-1
TGCAGTGTGCCCCTTTTTGCAACTAATGAAAAACTGTTTTTT
CSVPLFATNEKLFF
>TRBJ2-7|-|-|TRBV5-6
TGTGCCAGCAGCCCCAAGGGATGGCGCTACGAGCAGTACTTC
CASSPKGWRYEQYF
>TRBJ2-1|many|-|TRBV7-8
TGTGCCAGCGAGACAGGTACATCCTACAATGAGCAGTTCTTC
CASETGTSYNEQFF
>TRBJ2-2|many|TRBD2|TRBV7-9
TGTGCCAGCAGCGGAGGACCCCCGGCTAGCGGGGGGGCCGTTCACACCGGGGAGCTGTTTTTT
CASSGGPPASGGAVHTGELFF
>TRBJ1-3|-|TRBD1|TRBV7-9
TGTGCCAGCAGTTGGACAGGGGGCGCTGGAAACACCATATATTTT
CASSWTGGAGNTIYF
>TRBJ1-6|few|-|TRBV11-2
TGTGCCAGCAGCTCCCTAAGGGATAATTCACCCCTCCACTTT
CASSSLRDNSPLHF
>TRBJ2-3|many|TRBD2|TRBV11-2
TGTGCCAGCAGCTTCCGCCTTTCACCGGGACTAGCGGAGAGCACAGATACGCAGTATTTT
CASSFRLSPGLAESTDTQYF
>TRBJ2-2|few|-|TRBV7-3
TGTGCCAGCAGCTTAGTAGGGGAAAGCACCGGGGAGCTGTTTTTT
CASSLVGESTGELFF
>TRBJ2-1|few|TRBD2|TRBV20-1
TGCAGTGCTAGTCGTCTAGCGGGGGGGCCAGACAATGAGCAGTTCTTC
CSASRLAGGPDNEQFF
>TRBJ2-2|few|-|TRBV5-1
TGCGCCAGCAGCTTGGGGCGGGGAACGAACACCGGGGAGCTGTTTTTT
CASSLGRGTNTGELFF
>TRBJ1-2|once|-|TRBV27
TGTGCCAGCAGTTTTTGGGTCAACTATGGCTACACCTTC
CASSFWVNYGYTF
>TRBJ2-3|-|-|TRBV7-8
TGTGCCAGCAGCGGGGAACCGGACCTGGGCACAGATACGCAGTATTTT
CASSGEPDLGTDTQYF
>TRBJ1-5|few|TRBD1|TRBV2
TGTGCCAGCAGGACAGGGGTTAGCAGTCAGCCCCAGCATTTT
CASRTGVSSQPQHF
>TRBJ2-1|few|TRBD2|TRBV7-2
TGTGCCAGCAGCCTTACGGGGGGGGTAGCGACCTTTGAGCAGTTCTTC
CASSLTGGVATFEQFF
>TRBJ2-1|few|-|TRBV25-1
TGTGCCAGCAGTGATCGCGACGGTGAGCAGTTCTTC
CASSDRDGEQFF
>TRBJ2-7|few|-|TRBV10-3
TGTGCCATCAGTGGCCGACCCTACGAGCAGTACTTC
CAISGRPYEQYF
>TRBJ2-7|-|-|TRBV5-1
TGCGCCAGCAGCCCCCTGGGAGCCTACGAGCAGTACTTC
CASSPLGAYEQYF
>TRBJ1-1|-|-|TRBV7-3
TGTGCCAGCAGCCGGCGGGGCCCGCCAGCTGAAGCTTTCTTT
CASSRRGPPAEAFF
>TRBJ1-2|-|TRBD1|TRBV5-1
TGCGCCAGCAGTGGGGACAGGGGCCCCCTGGACTATGGCTACACCTTC
CASSGDRGPLDYGYTF
>TRBJ1-6|many|-|TRBV7-6
TGTGCCAGCAGCTTAGCAGAGAATTCACCCCTCCACTTT
CASSLAENSPLHF
>TRBJ2-5|few|-|TRBV14
TGTGCCAGCAGCCGGTATGGGTGGGAGACCCAGTACTTC
CASSRYGWETQYF
>TRBJ1-2|few|-|TRBV27
TGTGCCAGCAGTGCCCAGGGGTGGAACTATGGCTACACCTTC
CASSAQGWNYGYTF
>TRBJ1-5|few|-|TRBV6-2/TRBV6-3
TGTGCCAGCAGAGCCGGGGCTAGCAATCAGCCCCAGCATTTT
CASRAGASNQPQHF
>TRBJ2-4|few|-|TRBV12-3/TRBV12-4
TGTGCCAGCAGTTTGAGTCAAAAAGGCATTCAGTACTTC
CASSLSQKGIQYF
>TRBJ2-7|many|-|TRBV6-5
TGTGCCAGCAGTTTCCGGACCTCCTACGAGCAGTACTTC
CASSFRTSYEQYF
>TRBJ2-1|many|TRBD1|TRBV7-2
TGTGCCAGCAGCTTAGGGACAGGGGATCTCCAGTTCTTC
CASSLGTGDLQFF
>TRBJ2-3|few|TRBD2|TRBV10-3
TGTGCCATCAGTGAGTCCCCTAGCGGGGGCACAGATACGCAGTATTTT
CAISESPSGGTDTQYF
>TRBJ1-5|-|TRBD1|TRBV10-3
TGTGCCATCAGTGATAGTCAGGGGGCCTACCAGCCCCAGCATTTT
CAISDSQGAYQPQHF
>TRBJ2-4|many|-|TRBV4-3
TGCGCCAGCAGCCACGACCGGGACGGACAAAACATTCAGTACTTC
CASSHDRDGQNIQYF
>TRBJ1-4|-|-|TRBV2
TGTGCCAGCAGGGTACAGGGACCTGAAAAACTGTTTTTT
CASRVQGPEKLFF